Below are 21 T cell receptor beta chains sequenced from a single sample in a study of metastatic and nonmetastatic thyroid tumors. MiXCR re-clonotyped the PCR reads for TCRdb. The table has 64,000 or so clones, around 16% seen once; the top ten hold about a tenth. No treatment of any kind had been given to any patient before thyroid surgery. Input material: blood. The receptor source for this set is a male donor with papillary thyroid cancer or a benign thyroid nodule (not recorded which). Some clones in this sample may be carry-over from other donors' samples.

Note on this clone: The final CDR3 position lacks the conserved phenylalanine or tryptophan, pointing to a likely read error. V usage is TRBV19 and J usage is TRBJ2-7; 8 nucleotides match TRBD2. Looked up from germline, CDR1 is LNHDA and CDR2 is SQIVND (reference sequence). This CDR3 region has 15 residues. Germline trimming cut 5 bases from V and 1 base from J; bases unmatched to any gene: 7. CDR3 loop: CASSLLAGGSYEQYL. The CDR3 nucleotides are TGTGCCAGTAGTTTGCTAGCGGGTGGATCCTACGAGCAGTACCTC.

This clone came up many times. J is TRBJ2-5 and V is TRBV7-2; the match to TRBD2 covers 12 bases. The CDR3 extends over 17 amino acids. From germline, CDR1 is SGHTA and CDR2 FQGNSA. V trimming: 1 base; J trimming: 4 bases; junction bases outside the gene matches: 7. The CDR3 region has the DNA TGTGCCAGCAGCTTAGGGCCAACTAGCGGGAGGAGAGAGACCCAGTACTTC. It codes for CASSLGPTSGRRETQYF.

This clone was picked up a small number of times. The chain combines TRBV11-2 with TRBJ2-7; 7 positions match TRBD2. CDR3 length equals 12 residues. CDR1 and CDR2 (germline): SGHAT, FQNNGV. J was trimmed by 2 bases and V by 8 bases; bases with no gene match: 3. The CDR3, as DNA: TGTGCCAGCGGCGGGAGCACCTACGAGCAGTACTTC. Its protein product is CASGGSTYEQYF.

This clone was observed at least ten times. The rearrangement uses TRBV29-1 and TRBJ2-7; TRBD1 aligns across 7 bases. CDR1 is SQVTM and CDR2 is ANQGSEA in the germline V gene. The junction had 9 bases not matched to a gene; V was cut back by 0 bases and J by 1 base. The CDR3 consists of 16 residues. The CDR3, as DNA: TGCAGCGTTGAAGACGAACAGGGGAGATGGTCCTACGAGCAGTACGTC. This sequence encodes CSVEDEQGRWSYEQYV.

This clone was counted many times. The rearrangement joins TRBV7-2 to TRBJ2-3; 11 nucleotides align to TRBD2. This CDR3 spans 15 amino acids. Unmatched junction bases numbered 8, after V lost 5 bases and J lost 7 bases. The germline gives CDR1 SGHTA, CDR2 FQGNSA. CDR3 region: CASSRAGTSGYTQYF. The CDR3 nucleotides are TGTGCCAGCAGCCGGGCCGGGACTAGCGGCTATACGCAGTATTTT. The full variable domain, rest sourced from reference TRBV7-2 and TRBJ2-3, is GAGVSQSPSNKVTEKGKDVELRCDPISGHTALYWYRQSLGQGLEFLIYFQGNSAPDKSGLPSDRFSAERTGGSVSTLTIQRTQQEDSAVYLCASSRAGTSGYTQYFGPGTRLTVL.

There are many counts of this clone. J is TRBJ2-7 and V is TRBV5-1, with 8 positions matching TRBD2. V trimming: 0 bases; J trimming: 10 bases; junction bases outside the gene matches: 9. This CDR3 contains 14 residues. Germline CDR1 is SGHRS and CDR2 is YFSETQ. This CDR3 is CASSLEGTAGEQYV. CDR3 nucleotide sequence: TGCGCCAGCAGCTTGGAAGGCACAGCGGGGGAACAGTACGTC.

This clone has only a few counts. Just one base apart from a much larger clone, this may be a read error. The chain links TRBV4-2 to TRBJ2-1, with 10 bases aligning to TRBD2. The germline CDR1 and CDR2 sequences are LGHNA and YNFKEQ. CDR3 length equals 16 residues. Trimming removed 0 bases from V and 8 bases from J; junction bases left unmatched: 7. The CDR3 loop is CASSQEGLATRDEQFF. In nucleotides, the CDR3 is TGTGCCAGCAGCCAAGAGGGACTAGCGACCAGGGATGAGCAGTTCTTC.

This clone was counted only a few times. A much bigger clone sits one base away, suggesting this may be a read error. The same CDR3 is also encoded by other DNA sequences in this sample. The chain couples TRBV7-3 to TRBJ2-1, with D possibly matching TRBD2 (5 bases). V dropped 5 bases and J dropped 10 bases, with 27 bases sitting between them. There are 17 residues in the CDR3. Germline CDR1 is SGHTA and CDR2 is FQGTGA. As DNA, the CDR3 is TGTGCCAGCAGCCAGCGGTCGGGTGAATCAATCCTCAGGGAGCAGTTCTTC. It encodes CASSQRSGESILREQFF.

V gene TRBV28 combines with J gene TRBJ2-7; 10 bases line up with TRBD1. The CDR3 is made up of 17 amino acids. Germline V gene sequence: CDR1 MDHEN, CDR2 SYDVKM. Losses at the gene ends were 3 bases for V and 3 bases for J; bases not matched to a gene: 11. CDR3 DNA: TGTGCCAGCAGTTTTGCCCCCTCGGGACAGGGGTACTACGAGCAGTACTTC. The encoded protein is CASSFAPSGQGYYEQYF.

This clone was observed many times. CDR3 DNA sequence: TGTGCCAGCAGCGTCGGCAGGACTAGCGGCAGCTCGGATGAGCAGTTCTTC. Translated: CASSVGRTSGSSDEQFF. The chain has TRBV9 and TRBJ2-1; 10 nucleotides line up with TRBD2. Losses at the gene ends were 2 bases for V and 8 bases for J; bases not matched to a gene: 13. The CDR3 spans 17 residues. Per germline, CDR1 SGDLS and CDR2 YYNGEE.

This clone was counted a few times. The V and J genes are TRBV6-1 and TRBJ2-7; 10 bases are shared with TRBD1. J was trimmed by 2 bases and V by 7 bases; bases with no gene match: 8. CDR1 is MNHNS, CDR2 SASEGT, per germline. The CDR3 loop spans 15 amino acids. The CDR3 sequence is CASTVGQGSPYEQYV. The CDR3 DNA reads as TGTGCCAGCACTGTGGGACAGGGGAGCCCCTACGAGCAGTACGTC.

On this clone: This may be a read error: a much more frequent sequence differs by one nucleotide. The chain is built from TRBV7-3 and TRBJ1-1; a weak D match, TRBD1 (5 bases). The CDR3 has 12 amino acids. The germline CDR1 and CDR2 sequences are SGHTA and FQGTGA. The V and J ends lost 7 bases and 7 bases respectively, with 13 bases between them. CDR3 region: CASIFTGIEAFF. The CDR3 DNA follows: TGTGCCAGCATCTTTACAGGCATTGAAGCTTTCTTT.

In its sample, this clone was seen many times. This sequence joins TRBV5-1 and TRBJ2-7; a possible D gene is TRBD2 (6 bases). The CDR3 consists of 15 residues. Trimming removed 2 bases at V and 3 bases at J, with 15 bases between. Germline values: CDR1 SGHRS, CDR2 YFSETQ. The DNA of the CDR3 is TGCGCCAGCAGCTTTTCCGAGGAGGGAGTCTACGAGCAGTACTTC. It encodes CASSFSEEGVYEQYF.

This clone has a count of ten or more. The chain joins TRBV4-1 to TRBJ2-7; no definite D call. Germline CDR1 MGHRA, CDR2 YSYEKL. The CDR3 contains 14 residues. V gave up 5 bases and J gave up 2 bases, with 13 bases separating them. CDR3 sequence reads: CASSKRQGPYEQYF. CDR3 nucleotide sequence: TGCGCCAGCAGCAAACGACAAGGTCCCTACGAGCAGTACTTC.

Ten or more counts support this clone. The CDR3 sequence is CASSLGGSGANVLTF. The CDR3 coding sequence is TGTGCCAGCAGCTTAGGAGGCTCTGGGGCCAACGTCCTGACTTTC. The gene calls are TRBV7-9 and TRBJ2-6; D gene unclear. This CDR3 contains 15 residues. CDR1 is SEHNR and CDR2 is FQNEAQ in the germline V gene (reference sequence). V shed 1 base and J shed 0 bases, with 4 bases lying between them.

The chain employs TRBV20-1 and TRBJ2-7, with D possibly matching TRBD1 (5 bases). The CDR3 extends over 14 amino acids. In germline, CDR1 is DFQATT, CDR2 SNEGSKA (reference sequence). Trimming removed 6 bases from V and 2 bases from J, with 17 bases in between. The CDR3 reads CSAGAASYTYEQYV. The CDR3 DNA reads as TGCAGTGCAGGGGCGGCGTCATATACCTACGAGCAGTACGTC.

This clone was picked up many times. The genes are TRBV6-1 and TRBJ2-3; 10 bases align to TRBD2. V lost 6 bases, J lost 0 bases, and 3 bases stayed unmatched. In germline, CDR1 is MNHNS, CDR2 SASEGT. The CDR3 runs 15 residues. The CDR3 region is CASSLSGGSTDTQYF. The CDR3 DNA sequence: TGTGCCAGCAGCCTTAGCGGGGGGAGCACAGATACGCAGTATTTT.

This clone was seen repeatedly, ten times or more. The chain uses TRBV7-2 and TRBJ2-1, with 8 bases aligning to TRBD1. V shed 3 bases, J shed 9 bases, and the junction held 4 bases outside the gene matches. Germline values: CDR1 SGHTA, CDR2 FQGNSA. The CDR3 runs to 13 residues. CDR3 sequence (DNA): TGTGCCAGCAGCTTCCAGGGGGCTGGTGAGCAGTTCTTC. This translates into CASSFQGAGEQFF.

This clone was counted at least ten times. The chain uses TRBV4-2 and TRBJ2-4; D gene unclear. V lost 0 bases and J lost 0, with 15 bases in between. The germline gives CDR1 LGHNA, CDR2 YNFKEQ. This CDR3 has 18 residues. This CDR3 reads CASSQEAPDRLAKNIQYF. The DNA for the CDR3 is TGTGCCAGCAGCCAAGAGGCCCCCGACCGATTAGCCAAAAACATTCAGTACTTC.

At least ten counts were recorded for this clone. Other DNA sequences from this sample encode an identical CDR3 as well. The chain links TRBV15 to TRBJ2-3, with TRBD2 identical over 13 bases. CDR1 is LNHNV and CDR2 is YYDKDF in the germline V gene (reference sequence). After removal of 4 bases from V and 8 bases from J, the junction contained 18 bases not matched to a gene. This CDR3 has 19 amino acids. Written as DNA, the CDR3 is TGTGCCACCAGCACAAGACTAGCGGGAGGTCTGAGTAATTTCGGTACGCAGTATTTT. It translates to CATSTRLAGGLSNFGTQYF.

Only a few counts were recorded for this clone. A clone one base away is much larger, so this may be a read error. This chain links TRBV4-1 with TRBJ2-1; D perhaps matches TRBD1 (6 bases). Germline lookup yields CDR1 MGHRA and CDR2 YSYEKL. Trimming stripped 7 bases from V and 3 bases from J, with 13 bases between. The CDR3 has 14 amino acids. The DNA for the CDR3 is TGCGCCAGCATCCAGGCGACAGGCTACAATGAGCAGTTCTTC. It is translated as CASIQATGYNEQFF.